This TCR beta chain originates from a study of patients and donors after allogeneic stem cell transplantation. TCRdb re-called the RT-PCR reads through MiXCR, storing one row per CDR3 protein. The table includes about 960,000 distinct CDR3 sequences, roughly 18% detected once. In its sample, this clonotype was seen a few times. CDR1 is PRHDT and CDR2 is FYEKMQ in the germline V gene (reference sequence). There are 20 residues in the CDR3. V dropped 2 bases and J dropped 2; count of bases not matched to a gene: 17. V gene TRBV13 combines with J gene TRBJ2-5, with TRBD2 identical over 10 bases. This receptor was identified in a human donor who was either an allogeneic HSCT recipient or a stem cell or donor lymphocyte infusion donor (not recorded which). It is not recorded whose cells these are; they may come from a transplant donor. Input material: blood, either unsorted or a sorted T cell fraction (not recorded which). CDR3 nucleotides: TGTGCCAGCAGCTTAAGGAGTAGCGGGGGGCTTACTAGACCTCAAGAGACCCAGTACTTC. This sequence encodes CASSLRSSGGLTRPQETQYF.